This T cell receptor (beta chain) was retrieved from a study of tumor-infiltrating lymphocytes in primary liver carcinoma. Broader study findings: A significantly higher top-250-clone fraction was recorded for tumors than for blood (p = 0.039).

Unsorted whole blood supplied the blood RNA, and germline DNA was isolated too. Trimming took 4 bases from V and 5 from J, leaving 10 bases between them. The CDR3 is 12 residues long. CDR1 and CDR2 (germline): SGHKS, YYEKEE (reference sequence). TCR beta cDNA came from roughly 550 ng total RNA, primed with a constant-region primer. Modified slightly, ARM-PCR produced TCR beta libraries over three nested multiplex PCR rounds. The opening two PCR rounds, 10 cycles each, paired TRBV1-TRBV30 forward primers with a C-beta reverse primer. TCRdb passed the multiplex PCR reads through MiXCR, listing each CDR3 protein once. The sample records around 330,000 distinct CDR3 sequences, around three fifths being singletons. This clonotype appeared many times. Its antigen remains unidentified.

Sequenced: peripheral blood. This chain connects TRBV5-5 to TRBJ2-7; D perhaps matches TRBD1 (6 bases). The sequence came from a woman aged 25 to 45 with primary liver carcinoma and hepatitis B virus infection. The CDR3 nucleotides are TGTGCCAGCAGCCCCTACAGGGACGAGCAGTACTTC. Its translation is CASSPYRDEQYF.